The source of this TCR beta chain is a study of OX40 agonist ivuxolimab in advanced cancers. With 0 bases removed from V and 3 bases from J, the gap between germline ends came to 19 bases. This CDR3 has 18 residues. CDR1 is SGHDT and CDR2 is YYEEEE in the germline V gene. Sampled blood was obtained at baseline, cycle 4 day 1, and cycle 7 day 1. Study findings and constraints: The expanded peripheral T cells' antigen specificity was not determined. Certain nonresponders additionally had low normalized T-cell clonal expansion. On average, CD8+ T cells had more expanded clones than CD4+.

TCRdb's table, derived via immunoSEQ multiplex PCR, lists solely in-frame clones and lacks some. This table holds roughly 46,000 clones, 88% found once. With respect to this clone: Its antigen is unidentified.

The sample in question was CD4+ or CD8+ T cells sorted from blood, obtained in a trial of the OX40 agonist ivuxolimab. The sequence was obtained from an adult with an advanced solid tumor such as melanoma, head and neck, liver or kidney cancer. The chain uses TRBV5-6 and TRBJ1-5; a weak D match, TRBD1 (6 bases). CDR3 sequence (DNA): TGTGCCAGCAGCTTGGGTGGGGTATGGCAGGGGCTCAATCAGCCCCAGCATTTT. Encoded protein: CASSLGGVWQGLNQPQHF.